The 15 T cell receptor beta chains reported below all come from one sample, sequenced in a study of T cell responses to AZD1222 COVID-19 vaccine. The table came from immunoSEQ multiplex PCR; TCRdb's copy has only in-frame clones and leaves some out. The sample has fewer than 150,000 clones; around 89% are singletons. This material consisted of peripheral blood, taken on day 0 of AZD1222 vaccination. Every receptor here comes from an adult in good health.

CDR3 sequence: CASSYPLSDGTANQPQHF. CDR3 nucleotides: TGTGCCAGCAGTTACCCCTTATCTGACGGGACAGCTAATCAGCCCCAGCATTTT. This chain links TRBV6-2 or TRBV6-3 with TRBJ1-5; 7 nucleotides agree with TRBD1. The V and J ends lost 2 bases and 4 bases, in that order; junction bases with no gene match: 14. The CDR3 runs 18 residues. The V gene's germline CDR1 is MNHEY and CDR2 SVGEGT.

J is TRBJ1-3 and V is TRBV7-2, with a possible D match to TRBD1 (6 bases). The CDR3 contains 15 residues. Germline CDR1 and CDR2: SGHTA and FQGNSA. Trimming pared 6 bases from V and 2 bases from J, leaving 14 bases between. The CDR3, as DNA: TGTGCCAGCAGTCCCGGACAGTTGGCTGGAAACACCATATATTTT. Translating it yields CASSPGQLAGNTIYF.

The gene calls are TRBV7-2 and TRBJ1-1; D not resolved. The germline V gene encodes CDR1 SGHTA and CDR2 FQGNSA. The V end lost 5 bases, the J end lost 4 bases, and 14 bases lay between the germline ends. This CDR3 is 14 amino acids long. The CDR3 spells CASSVQTTGTEAFF. CDR3 nucleotides: TGTGCCAGCAGCGTACAGACGACGGGCACTGAAGCTTTCTTT.

The CDR3, as DNA: TGTGCCAGCAGGTCTTCGGGCGGCGTCCTGACTTTC. It specifies CASRSSGGVLTF. The chain recombines TRBV6-5 with TRBJ2-6; no reliable D call. CDR1 and CDR2 (germline): MNHEY, SVGAGI. Trimming removed 6 bases at V and 12 bases at J, with 12 bases between. CDR3 length: 12 residues.

The chain has TRBV6-2 or TRBV6-3 and TRBJ1-5, with D tentatively TRBD1 (6 bases). This CDR3 has 16 amino acids. From germline, CDR1 is MNHEY and CDR2 SVGEGT. Deletions cut 0 bases from V and 3 bases from J, with 12 bases between. In DNA, the CDR3 is TGTGCCAGCAGTTACTCGAGAGGGGGGCACAATCAGCCCCAGCATTTT. Amino acid sequence: CASSYSRGGHNQPQHF.

The CDR3 region has the DNA TGTGCCAGCAGCCCACTTTCCAAAAACTATGGCTACACCTTC. This encodes CASSPLSKNYGYTF. The gene calls are TRBV7-2 and TRBJ1-2; D is unclear. The CDR3 is 14 residues long. V was clipped by 5 bases and J by 2 bases, with 12 bases between them. The germline V gene encodes CDR1 SGHTA and CDR2 FQGNSA.

The chain has TRBV6-6 and TRBJ2-3; 7 nucleotides line up with TRBD2. The germline V gene encodes CDR1 MNHNY and CDR2 SVGAGI (reference sequence). There are 15 residues in the CDR3. The V gene end was trimmed by 7 bases and the J gene end by 0 bases; junction bases not matched to a gene: 7. CDR3: CASTHGGISTDTQYF. The CDR3 coding sequence is TGTGCCAGCACCCACGGGGGGATTAGCACAGATACGCAGTATTTT.

This chain connects TRBV19 to TRBJ2-7; D not certain. Per the germline V gene, CDR1 is LNHDA and CDR2 is SQIVND (reference sequence). This CDR3 is 16 amino acids long. Trimming cost V 0 bases and J 0 bases, with 12 bases left between them. The CDR3 DNA reads as TGTGCCAGTAGTATAGAAGCCAGCCTCAGCTCCTACGAGCAGTACTTC. Its protein product is CASSIEASLSSYEQYF.

This clone was seen more than once but under ten times. The gene calls are TRBV11-3 and TRBJ2-2, with D possibly called TRBD1 or TRBD2 (5 bases each). Germline values: CDR1 SGHNT, CDR2 YENEEA. V dropped 0 bases and J dropped 3 bases, with 5 bases sitting between them. There are 14 residues in the CDR3. CDR3 DNA: TGTGCCAGCAGCTTAGAGGGGGACACCGGGGAGCTGTTTTTT. Translation: CASSLEGDTGELFF.

The chain carries TRBV6-2 or TRBV6-3 and TRBJ1-5, with 7 bases aligning to TRBD1. There are 16 residues in the CDR3. Germline V gene data show CDR1 as MNHEY and CDR2 as SVGEGT. The V gene end was trimmed by 4 bases and the J gene end by 0 bases; junction bases not matched to a gene: 6. The CDR3 sequence: CASSFWTGASNQPQHF. CDR3 nucleotides: TGTGCCAGCAGTTTCTGGACAGGCGCTAGCAATCAGCCCCAGCATTTT.

The chain couples TRBV15 to TRBJ1-2, with D unresolved. The germline V and J ends were trimmed by 7 bases and 0 bases, with 12 bases remaining between them. The CDR3 spans 14 residues. Germline lookup yields CDR1 LNHNV and CDR2 YYDKDF (reference sequence). The CDR3 DNA sequence: TGTGCCACCAAGCAGCCGGGAACTAACTATGGCTACACCTTC. Protein product: CATKQPGTNYGYTF.

The chain links TRBV27 to TRBJ2-3; 8 positions match TRBD1. V lost 3 bases, J lost 2 bases, and 4 bases stayed unmatched. Germline V gene lookup returns CDR1 MNHEY and CDR2 SMNVEV (reference sequence). This CDR3 is 15 amino acids long. Written as DNA, the CDR3 is TGTGCCAGCAGTTTGCGGACAGGGTACACAGATACGCAGTATTTT. It specifies CASSLRTGYTDTQYF.

This chain uses TRBV4-1 with TRBJ2-1, with TRBD1 identical over 9 bases. The junction had 12 bases not matched to a gene; V was cut back by 2 bases and J by 7 bases. Per germline, CDR1 MGHRA and CDR2 YSYEKL. The CDR3 runs to 17 residues. The chain's CDR3 is CASSQRTGETGRNEQFF. Written as DNA, the CDR3 is TGCGCCAGCAGCCAACGGACAGGGGAGACAGGACGGAATGAGCAGTTCTTC.

The gene calls are TRBV27 and TRBJ1-6; a weak D match, TRBD1 (5 bases). The germline V gene encodes CDR1 MNHEY and CDR2 SMNVEV (reference sequence). The CDR3 length is 17 residues. The V end was cut by 5 bases, the J end by 7 bases, with 21 bases between. The CDR3 is CASSHRQNDPLNSPLHF. The CDR3 DNA reads as TGTGCCAGCAGTCACAGACAGAACGATCCGCTAAATTCACCCCTCCACTTT.

This sequence joins TRBV2 and TRBJ1-3; D remains ambiguous. Deletions cut 7 bases from V and 0 bases from J, with 10 bases between. CDR1 SNHLY and CDR2 FYNNEI come from the germline V gene. The CDR3 sequence is 14 residues long. For the CDR3, the DNA is TGTGCCAGCAAAGGCGGTTTCTCTGGAAACACCATATATTTT. Translation gives CASKGGFSGNTIYF.